This TCR beta chain appears in the sequencing data of a study of shared clonotypes between healthy human individuals. Study-wide background: Donor ages ranged 18 to 49 years: a couple of women, a few men.

As regards this clone: Its antigen is unidentified.

Whole-study results and caveats: Only blood was sampled, and tissue TCR repertoires likely differ from blood ones.

This CDR3 is 14 amino acids long. With V trimmed by 6 bases and J by 4 bases, 5 bases remained unmatched. Germline V gives CDR1 SNHLY, CDR2 FYNNEI. Sequenced by immunoSEQ multiplex PCR; TCRdb stores in-frame clones only, minus some. This table holds around 980,000 clones, approximately 80% found once. The V call is TRBV2, the J call TRBJ1-1; 10 bases are shared with TRBD1. This sequence originates from a man aged 18 to 30 in good health. Some clones in this sample may be carry-over from other donors' samples. Specimen: memory CD4+ T cells from PBMCs. Subset here: CD45RA-negative fraction. Here the CDR3 DNA reads TGTGCCAGCAGGCCGGGACAGGGGCCCACTGAAGCTTTCTTT. It specifies CASRPGQGPTEAFF.